This TCR beta chain was sequenced in a study of cytomegalovirus exposure and HLA in healthy donors. Study conclusions and caveats: In an earlier analysis, most TCR beta V segments were productive about 87% or about 30% of the time. Many donors shared some public TCRs, even though most TCR sequences were rare. Among TCR beta chains, those listed as cytomegalovirus-associated numbered around 180. The CMV antigen specificity of a few CMV-associated chains was confirmed through in vitro analysis.

A word on this clone: What it recognizes is unknown.

The PCR employed 60 Vbeta primers together with 13 Jbeta primers. Sequencing was performed with immunoSEQ multiplex PCR; in TCRdb, only in-frame clones are kept and a portion is missing. The sample consists of around 99,000 clones, about 80% of them appearing once. Germline V CDR1 and CDR2: SNHLY, FYNNEI. The CDR3 is 15 amino acids. Germline trimming cut 6 bases from V and 9 bases from J; bases unmatched to any gene: 11. The clonotype was recovered from a middle-aged man in good health and CMV-seronegative. The source material was PBMCs. The genes are TRBV2 and TRBJ1-6, with 7 bases fitting TRBD1. The chain's CDR3 is CASSPFGTAGSPLHF. The CDR3 coding sequence is TGTGCCAGCAGCCCTTTCGGGACAGCCGGTTCACCCCTCCACTTT.